The 15 T cell receptor beta chains below come from one sample, sequenced in a study of blood T cell repertoires in COVID-19. Sequenced by immunoSEQ multiplex PCR; TCRdb stores in-frame clones only, minus some. The repertoire holds 150,000 to 200,000 clones, about 81% seen once, with about 11% in the top ten. Input material: peripheral blood. These receptors were taken from a human donor in a cohort sampled during active COVID-19.

The chain carries TRBV19 and TRBJ1-1; the match to TRBD1 covers 9 bases. Germline CDR1 reads LNHDA; CDR2 reads SQIVND (reference sequence). The J segment lost 5 bases and the V segment lost 3 bases, leaving 4 bases of the junction unmatched. This CDR3 contains 14 residues. The CDR3 DNA follows: TGTGCCAGTAGTATGGGACAGGGAGGAACTGAAGCTTTCTTT. Its protein is CASSMGQGGTEAFF.

The chain uses TRBV19 and TRBJ2-3; TRBD1 matches 9 bases. The germline V gene encodes CDR1 LNHDA and CDR2 SQIVND (reference sequence). The V and J ends lost 5 bases and 3 bases, in that order; junction bases with no gene match: 6. The length of the CDR3 is 15 residues. This CDR3 reads CASSVPGQGTDTQYF. The CDR3 coding sequence is TGTGCCAGTAGTGTGCCGGGACAGGGAACAGATACGCAGTATTTT.

The chain recombines TRBV4-3 with TRBJ1-4; D not certain. CDR1 is LGHNA, CDR2 YSLEER, per germline. The CDR3 contains 16 residues. Trimming shortened V by 6 bases and J by 0 bases, and 14 bases separated the two germline ends. CDR3 sequence: CASSQLEGATNEKLFF. The CDR3, as DNA: TGCGCCAGCAGTCAACTAGAAGGCGCAACTAATGAAAAACTGTTTTTT.

V is TRBV11-3 and J is TRBJ2-6; D is unresolved. The CDR3 totals 15 residues. CDR1 is SGHNT and CDR2 is YENEEA in the germline V gene. V was trimmed by 4 bases and J by 0 bases, leaving 7 bases between them. CDR3 sequence reads: CASSSQSSGANVLTF. Written as DNA, the CDR3 is TGTGCCAGCAGCTCACAGAGCTCTGGGGCCAACGTCCTGACTTTC.

This chain joins TRBV29-1 and TRBJ2-3; D unresolved. CDR3 length: 13 residues. Germline CDR1 and CDR2: SQVTM and ANQGSEA. The V end was cut by 1 base, the J end by 0 bases, with 5 bases between. The CDR3 sequence is CSVEVGSTDTQYF. In nucleotides, the CDR3 is TGCAGCGTTGAAGTCGGTAGCACAGATACGCAGTATTTT.

This rearrangement joins TRBV27 to TRBJ1-1; D remains unclear. The CDR3 sequence is 14 residues long. V shed 3 bases and J shed 1 base, with 9 bases lying between them. Germline V gene lookup returns CDR1 MNHEY and CDR2 SMNVEV (reference sequence). CDR3 residues: CASSFRGPNTEAFF. The CDR3 nucleotides are TGTGCCAGCAGTTTTCGAGGCCCGAACACTGAAGCTTTCTTT.

The table lists this clone with a count of one. The V and J genes are TRBV10-3 and TRBJ1-5; D not certain. This CDR3 comprises 13 residues. V shed 6 bases and J shed 0 bases, with 6 bases lying between them. Germline V gene data show CDR1 as ENHRY and CDR2 as SYGVKD. CDR3 amino acids: CAIRAGSNQPQHF. The CDR3 bases are TGTGCCATCAGAGCCGGTAGCAATCAGCCCCAGCATTTT.

This chain joins TRBV19 and TRBJ2-1, with TRBD2 matching over 7 bases. Germline V gene sequence: CDR1 LNHDA, CDR2 SQIVND (reference sequence). This CDR3 has 15 amino acids. V was pared by 3 bases and J by 6 bases, with 8 bases of the junction left unmatched. The CDR3 nucleotides read TGTGCCAGTAGTATCCCAGCGGGACTTCCCAATGAGCAGTTCTTC. It specifies CASSIPAGLPNEQFF.

This rearrangement joins TRBV25-1 to TRBJ2-3; tentative D call: TRBD1 (5 bases). V was shortened by 6 bases and J by 4 bases, with 26 bases between the two germline ends. The CDR3 has 18 residues. Germline V lookup: CDR1 MGHDK, CDR2 SYGVNS. The CDR3 coding sequence is TGTGCCAGCAGAGGAATAGGTTCGCTTGACAGTCAAGCAGATACGCAGTATTTT. It codes for CASRGIGSLDSQADTQYF.

In its sample, this clone was seen once. The chain couples TRBV2 to TRBJ1-5, with D hard to call. CDR1 and CDR2 (germline): SNHLY, FYNNEI. CDR3 length: 17 residues. Between the trimmed V and J ends, which lost 4 bases and 5 bases, there was a span of 21 bases. CDR3 loop: CASSGKRLEVSYQPQHF. Written as DNA, the CDR3 is TGTGCCAGCAGTGGAAAGCGTTTGGAAGTGAGTTATCAGCCCCAGCATTTT. The complete variable domain, with remaining parts taken from reference TRBV2 and TRBJ1-5, reads EPEVTQTPSHQVTQMGQEVILRCVPISNHLYFYWYRQILGQKVEFLVSFYNNEISEKSEIFDDQFSVERPDGSNFTLKIRSTKLEDSAMYFCASSGKRLEVSYQPQHFGDGTRLSIL.

The chain combines TRBV27 with TRBJ2-6, with unresolved D. The germline gives CDR1 MNHEY, CDR2 SMNVEV (reference sequence). V lost 4 bases and J 0 bases, leaving 7 bases between the germline ends. The length of the CDR3 is 15 residues. The CDR3 spells CASSSQSSGANVLTF. Here the CDR3 DNA reads TGTGCCAGCAGTTCACAGAGCTCTGGGGCCAACGTCCTGACTTTC.

The gene calls are TRBV3-1 (or the pseudogene TRBV3-2) and TRBJ2-2; D might be TRBD2 (6 bases). Trimming shortened V by 5 bases and J by 3 bases, and 13 bases separated the two germline ends. The CDR3 spans 15 residues. Per germline, CDR1 LGHDT and CDR2 YNNKEL (reference sequence). CDR3 sequence: CASSGRRAYTGELFF. DNA for the CDR3: TGTGCCAGCAGCGGTAGGAGGGCCTACACCGGGGAGCTGTTTTTT.

This clone has just a few counts. CDR3 coding DNA: TGTGCCAGTAGTACCGTCGGGGATAACACTGAAGCTTTCTTT. It is translated as CASSTVGDNTEAFF. The chain has TRBV19 and TRBJ1-1; D gene unclear. Germline assignment: CDR1 LNHDA and CDR2 SQIVND (reference sequence). V was shortened by 4 bases and J by 2 bases, with 11 bases between the two germline ends. The CDR3 has 14 residues.

The chain carries TRBV6-2 or TRBV6-3 and TRBJ2-3; 10 bases fit TRBD1. Trimming at V came to 5 bases and at J to 4 bases, leaving 12 bases not matched to a gene. Germline-derived CDR1 and CDR2 are MNHEY and SVGEGT. The CDR3 is 17 residues long. Written as DNA, the CDR3 is TGTGCCAGCAGTAAAATCTCCGGGACAGGGGAATCAGATACGCAGTATTTT. Translated, it gives CASSKISGTGESDTQYF.

This clone was seen a handful of times. The chain is built from TRBV11-2 and TRBJ2-1, with 7 bases that match TRBD1. The CDR3 covers 17 residues. Unmatched junction bases numbered 18, after V lost 5 bases and J lost 8 bases. The germline V gene encodes CDR1 SGHAT and CDR2 FQNNGV. As DNA, the CDR3 is TGTGCCAGCAGCAGCGGATTACAGACAGGGACCAGGGATGAGCAGTTCTTC. Residues: CASSSGLQTGTRDEQFF. The whole variable domain, filled in from reference TRBV11-2 and TRBJ2-1, reads EAGVAQSPRYKIIEKRQSVAFWCNPISGHATLYWYQQILGQGPKLLIQFQNNGVVDDSQLPKDRFSAERLKGVDSTLKIQPAKLEDSAVYLCASSSGLQTGTRDEQFFGPGTRLTVL.